This TCR beta chain was identified in a study of T cells after posttransplantation cyclophosphamide. Study-wide points: Donor-recipient repertoire similarity was low at 1-2 months, rising over year one. Recipient CMV seropositivity and CMV reactivation strongly tracked TRB clonality. Skin or GI-infiltrating T cells shared few TRB sequences with blood.

The CDR3 contains 16 residues. Germline V CDR1 and CDR2: SGHRS, YFSETQ. V lost 3 bases to trimming and J lost 4 bases, with 19 bases between them. A marrow graft followed busulfan-fludarabine conditioning, with cyclophosphamide on days +3 and +4. This clone has at least ten counts. Its specificity is unknown. Libraries were prepared by immunoSEQ multiplex PCR; TCRdb keeps only in-frame clonotypes and omits some of them. Listed for the sample are 20,000 to 25,000 clones, none seen a single time. The V call is TRBV5-1, the J call TRBJ1-1; D not resolved. The sample here was PBMCs, taken after allogeneic stem cell transplant with posttransplant cyclophosphamide. This TCR was sampled from a young adult male patient who received an allogeneic stem cell transplant from a related donor, was CMV-positive, and had no GVHD. A share of the T cells may be of graft donor origin. The CDR3 region is CASSSGLNGVGTEAFF. CDR3 coding DNA: TGCGCCAGCAGCTCGGGCCTAAACGGGGTTGGCACTGAAGCTTTCTTT.